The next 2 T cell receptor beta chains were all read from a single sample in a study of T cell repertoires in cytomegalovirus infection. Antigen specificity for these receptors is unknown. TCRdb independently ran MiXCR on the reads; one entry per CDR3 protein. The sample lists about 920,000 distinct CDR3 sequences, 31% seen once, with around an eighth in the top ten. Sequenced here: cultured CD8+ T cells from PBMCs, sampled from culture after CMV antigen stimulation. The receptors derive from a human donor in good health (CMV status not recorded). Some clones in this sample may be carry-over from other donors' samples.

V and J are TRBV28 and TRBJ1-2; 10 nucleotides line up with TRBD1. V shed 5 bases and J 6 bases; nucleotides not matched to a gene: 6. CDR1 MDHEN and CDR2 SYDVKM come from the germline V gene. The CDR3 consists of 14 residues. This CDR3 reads CASSAWGTGDGYTF. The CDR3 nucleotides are TGTGCCAGCAGTGCTTGGGGGACAGGGGATGGCTACACCTTC.

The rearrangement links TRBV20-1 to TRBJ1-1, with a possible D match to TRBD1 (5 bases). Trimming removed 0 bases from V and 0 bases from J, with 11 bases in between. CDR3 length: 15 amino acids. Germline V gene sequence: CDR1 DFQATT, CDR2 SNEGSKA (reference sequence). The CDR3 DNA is TGCAGTGCTAGAGATTGGAGGGGAATGAACACTGAAGCTTTCTTT. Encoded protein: CSARDWRGMNTEAFF.